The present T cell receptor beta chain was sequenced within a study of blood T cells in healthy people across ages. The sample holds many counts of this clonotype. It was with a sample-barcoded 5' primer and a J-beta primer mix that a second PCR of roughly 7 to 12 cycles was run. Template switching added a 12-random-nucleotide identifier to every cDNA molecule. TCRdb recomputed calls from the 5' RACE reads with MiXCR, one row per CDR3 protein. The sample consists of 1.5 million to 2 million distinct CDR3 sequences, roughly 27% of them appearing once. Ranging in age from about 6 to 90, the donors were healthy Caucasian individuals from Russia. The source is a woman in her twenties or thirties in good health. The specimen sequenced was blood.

CDR3 DNA: TGCAGCGTTTATCAACCGGGACAGGGGGCAGAGACCCAGTACTTC. As protein: CSVYQPGQGAETQYF. The chain joins TRBV29-1 to TRBJ2-5; 12 nucleotides line up with TRBD1. The CDR3 covers 15 residues. Germline assignment: CDR1 SQVTM and CDR2 ANQGSEA. V trimming: 5 bases; J trimming: 4 bases; junction bases outside the gene matches: 8.